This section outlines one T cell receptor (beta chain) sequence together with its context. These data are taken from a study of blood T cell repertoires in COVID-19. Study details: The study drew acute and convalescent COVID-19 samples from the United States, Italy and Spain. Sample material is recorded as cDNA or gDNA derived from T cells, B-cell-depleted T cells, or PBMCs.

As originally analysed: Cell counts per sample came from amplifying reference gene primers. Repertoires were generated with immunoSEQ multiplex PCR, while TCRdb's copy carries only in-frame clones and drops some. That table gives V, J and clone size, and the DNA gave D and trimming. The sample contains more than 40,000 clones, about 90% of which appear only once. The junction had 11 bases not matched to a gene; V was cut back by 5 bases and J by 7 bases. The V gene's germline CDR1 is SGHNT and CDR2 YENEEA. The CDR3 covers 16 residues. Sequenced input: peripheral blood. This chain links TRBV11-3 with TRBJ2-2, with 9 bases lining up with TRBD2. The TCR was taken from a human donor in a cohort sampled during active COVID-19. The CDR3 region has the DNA TGTGCCAGCAGCCCTACGGCTAGCGGGGATGGCGGGGAGCTGTTTTTT. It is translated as CASSPTASGDGGELFF.